This entry is about one T cell receptor beta chain. The V gene lost 5 bases and the J gene lost 7 bases, with 12 bases spanning the gap. The CDR3 is 12 residues long. Looked up from germline, CDR1 is SEHNR and CDR2 is FQNEAQ (reference sequence). This sample is part of a study of blood T cell repertoires in COVID-19. Study information: Sources were T cells, B-cell-depleted T cells, or PBMCs; the material itself was cDNA or gDNA.

Original handling: From reference gene primer amplification, estimates of nucleated cell counts were derived. Some clones are missing from TCRdb's copy, which holds only in-frame ones; the method was immunoSEQ multiplex PCR. V and J calls plus clone size are reproduced from that table; the DNA served to infer D and trimming. The data hold under 350,000 clones, with around nine tenths observed a single time. The sequence was collected from an older man with acute or convalescent COVID-19. This chain connects TRBV7-9 to TRBJ2-7, with D tentatively TRBD2 (5 bases). Sequences were obtained from peripheral blood. The CDR3, as DNA: TGTGCCAGCAGCCGGGGTCCGGGGGAGCAGTACTTC. Its protein is CASSRGPGEQYF.